This T cell receptor (beta chain) appears in the sequencing data of a study of CD8+ T cells in alopecia areata. Study summary: The study gave treated patients oral tofacitinib at 5 to 10 mg twice daily. Study-wide results and limits: Administration of tofacitinib significantly diminished scalp clonality and expanded CD8+ clones within the top 100.

Treatment: oral pan-JAK inhibitor, 5-10 mg twice daily. This clone has more than one count but fewer than ten. Its antigen remains unidentified. RNA extraction was followed by reverse transcription into cDNA, which acted as the sequencing template. Data came from immunoSEQ multiplex PCR; TCRdb stores just in-frame clones and leaves some out. The repertoire includes some 190,000 clones, about three fifths of them detected once, and roughly 1.3% sits in the top ten. The sequence came from a human donor with alopecia areata. This specimen was CD4+ T cells sorted from blood, taken around week 47, from a patient treated with tofacitinib.

CDR3 nucleotides: TGTGCCAGCAAACCGACAGGGGGAATAAATTCACCCCTCCACTTT. Translated: CASKPTGGINSPLHF. The V call is TRBV7-3, the J call TRBJ1-6, with 9 bases matching TRBD1. J gave up 7 bases and V 7 bases, and 8 bases lay outside the gene matches. Germline CDR1 and CDR2: SGHTA and FQGTGA. There are 15 residues in the CDR3.